This record looks at one T cell receptor beta chain sequence and its context. TCRdb ran MiXCR on the RT-PCR reads and lists one entry per CDR3 protein. The repertoire holds about 300,000 distinct CDR3 sequences, 20% to 25% seen once, with 10% in the top ten. This entry comes from a study of response to subunit inactivated influenza vaccine. Germline V gene sequence: CDR1 LGHNA, CDR2 YNFKEQ. This CDR3 contains 14 residues. With 1 base removed from V and 3 bases from J, the gap between germline ends came to 10 bases. This specimen consisted of PBMCs from blood, obtained less than 22 months after vaccination. V and J are TRBV4-2 and TRBJ2-7; possibly TRBD2 for D (5 bases). The receptor's source is a man between 50 and 75 years old who received an inactivated influenza vaccine. The CDR3 is CASSQGVAFYEQYF. The DNA for the CDR3 is TGTGCCAGCAGCCAAGGGGTAGCGTTCTACGAGCAGTACTTC.